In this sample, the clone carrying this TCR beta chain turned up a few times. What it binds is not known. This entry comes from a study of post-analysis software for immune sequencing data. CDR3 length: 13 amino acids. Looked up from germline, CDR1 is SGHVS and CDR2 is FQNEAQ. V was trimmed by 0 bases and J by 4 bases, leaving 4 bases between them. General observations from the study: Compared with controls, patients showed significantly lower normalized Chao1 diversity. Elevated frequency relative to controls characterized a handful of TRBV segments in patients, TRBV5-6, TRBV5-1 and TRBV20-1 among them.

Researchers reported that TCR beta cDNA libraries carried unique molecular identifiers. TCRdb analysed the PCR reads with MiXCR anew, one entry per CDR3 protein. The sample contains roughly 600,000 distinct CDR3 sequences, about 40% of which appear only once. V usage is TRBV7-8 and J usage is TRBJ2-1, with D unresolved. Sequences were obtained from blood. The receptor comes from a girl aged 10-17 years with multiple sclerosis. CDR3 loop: CASSLAIYNEQFF. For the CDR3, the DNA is TGTGCCAGCAGCTTAGCCATATACAATGAGCAGTTCTTC.